This TCR beta chain stems from a study of blood T cell repertoires in COVID-19. Background on the study: There were acute and convalescent COVID-19 samples, and they came from the United States, Italy and Spain. PBMCs, B-cell-depleted T cells, or T cells provided the cDNA or gDNA that made up the material.

The CDR3 has 13 amino acids. Trimming shortened V by 4 bases and J by 6 bases, and 9 bases separated the two germline ends. CDR1 and CDR2 (germline): MNHEY, SVGAGI. Seattle patient enrollment occurred during active infection, with longitudinal follow-up thereafter. As originally analysed: By means of reference gene primer amplification, nucleated cell counts were estimated. Profiling relied on immunoSEQ multiplex PCR, and the TCRdb table lists in-frame clones only, not all of them. V and J calls and clone size come straight from that table; D and trimming were deduced from the DNA. This sample has 150,000 to 200,000 clones; 75% to 85% occur once, and the top ten carry 12%.

V gene TRBV6-5 combines with J gene TRBJ2-2; possible D gene TRBD1, 6 bases. The sequenced sample was peripheral blood. The TCR sequence derives from a woman of 80 years or more with COVID-19, enrolled during active disease. The DNA of the CDR3 is TGTGCCAGCAGTTCCCAGGGGTCCGGGGAGCTGTTTTTT. This codes for CASSSQGSGELFF.